Below are 28 T cell receptor beta chains sequenced from a single sample in a study of PD-L1 blockade in urothelial cancer (TCRdb year 2017). Receptor amplification or capture employed the immunoSEQ multiplex PCR assay. TCRdb limited this immuneACCESS table to in-frame rearrangements with V and J called. A share of clones is missing; checked studies link under half to unresolved V genes, and the rest is unexplained. The sample has some 100,000 clones on record, 90% to 95% of them singletons. The leading ten clones occupy 0.92% of the sample. The material was PBMCs, obtained around atezolizumab (anti-PD-L1) treatment. Source of these receptors: a woman older than 75 with urothelial cancer.

The chain couples TRBV30 to TRBJ1-4, with 8 bases fitting TRBD1. Germline V gene sequence: CDR1 GTSNPN, CDR2 SVGIG (reference sequence). This CDR3 contains 14 residues. V trimming: 5 bases; J trimming: 5 bases; junction bases outside the gene matches: 7. The CDR3 loop is CAWDQGQVNEKLFF. The CDR3 DNA follows: TGTGCCTGGGACCAGGGACAGGTGAATGAAAAACTGTTTTTT.

A single count supports this clone. The J gene is TRBJ2-1, the V gene TRBV6-1; 10 nucleotides match TRBD2. This CDR3 region has 15 residues. Per germline, CDR1 MNHNS and CDR2 SASEGT. V lost 5 bases and J lost 8; bases outside the gene matches: 9. CDR3 amino acids: CASSTGLARTDEQFF. The CDR3 bases are TGTGCCAGCAGTACGGGACTAGCGCGGACGGATGAGCAGTTCTTC.

This clone was detected a few times. The V and J genes are TRBV5-1 and TRBJ1-1; D gene unclear. CDR3 length: 14 residues. The germline V gene encodes CDR1 SGHRS and CDR2 YFSETQ. Deletions cut 5 bases from V and 3 bases from J, with 14 bases between. The CDR3 loop is CASRAGGIDTEAFF. Here the CDR3 DNA reads TGCGCCAGCAGGGCAGGAGGAATTGACACTGAAGCTTTCTTT.

This chain uses TRBV28 with TRBJ2-7, with 11 bases that match TRBD2. The germline V gene has CDR1 MDHEN and CDR2 SYDVKM. The CDR3 extends over 15 amino acids. The V gene end was trimmed by 4 bases and the J gene end by 4 bases; junction bases not matched to a gene: 6. In nucleotides, the CDR3 is TGTGCCAGCAGTTCGGGACTAGCGGACGGATACGAGCAGTACTTC. Protein sequence: CASSSGLADGYEQYF.

The V call is TRBV11-1, the J call TRBJ1-4, with D maybe TRBD1 (5 bases). The germline V gene has CDR1 SGHAT and CDR2 FQDESV (reference sequence). The CDR3 has 11 amino acids. Trimming removed 5 bases at V and 10 bases at J, with 8 bases between. CDR3 in amino acids: CASSRGGKLFF. CDR3 in DNA: TGTGCCAGCAGCCGCGGGGGAAAACTGTTTTTT. The entire variable domain, with the rest obtained from reference TRBV11-1 and TRBJ1-4, is as follows: EAEVAQSPRYKITEKSQAVAFWCDPISGHATLYWYRQILGQGPELLVQFQDESVVDDSQLPKDRFSAERLKGVDSTLKIQPAELGDSAMYLCASSRGGKLFFGSGTQLSVL.

The rearrangement uses TRBV2 and TRBJ2-3; 7 positions agree with TRBD2. This CDR3 spans 13 amino acids. Germline V gene sequence: CDR1 SNHLY, CDR2 FYNNEI. J lost 3 bases, V lost 8 bases, and 5 bases had no gene match. The CDR3 reads CASGERGTDTQYF. The CDR3 DNA reads TGTGCCAGCGGGGAGCGGGGTACAGATACGCAGTATTTT.

This clone was seen a few times. The chain employs TRBV9 and TRBJ1-4; possible D gene TRBD1, 6 bases. The CDR3 length is 16 residues. Germline V CDR1 and CDR2: SGDLS, YYNGEE. Deletions cut 2 bases from V and 7 bases from J, with 18 bases between. This CDR3 reads CASSVNPGRQVEKLFF. The CDR3 bases are TGTGCCAGCAGCGTCAATCCAGGGAGACAGGTTGAAAAACTGTTTTTT.

The chain combines TRBV28 with TRBJ2-7; D is unclear. V gave up 9 bases and J gave up 7 bases, with 13 bases separating them. Germline V CDR1 and CDR2: MDHEN, SYDVKM. CDR3 length equals 11 residues. The CDR3 is CASGPYREQYF. CDR3 in DNA: TGTGCCAGTGGGCCTTATCGGGAGCAGTACTTC.

This clone was counted once. The J gene is TRBJ2-2, the V gene TRBV6-4; 9 bases fit TRBD2. J gave up 0 bases and V 6 bases, and 5 bases lay outside the gene matches. The V gene's germline CDR1 is MRHNA and CDR2 SNTAGT. The CDR3 is made up of 16 amino acids. The CDR3 DNA reads as TGTGCCAGCAGCGCCTTAGCGGGAGCGAACACCGGGGAGCTGTTTTTT. It specifies CASSALAGANTGELFF.

This rearrangement joins TRBV20-1 to TRBJ2-7, with D unclear. The CDR3 sequence is 11 residues long. Germline-derived CDR1 and CDR2 are DFQATT and SNEGSKA (reference sequence). Between the trimmed V and J ends, which lost 3 bases and 9 bases, there was a span of 12 bases. This chain's CDR3 is CSARVAGGQYF. CDR3 sequence (DNA): TGCAGTGCTAGGGTAGCCGGTGGGCAGTACTTC.

The chain has TRBV30 and TRBJ1-2; 8 positions agree with TRBD1. CDR1 and CDR2 (germline): GTSNPN, SVGIG (reference sequence). This CDR3 has 14 residues. V shed 7 bases, J shed 4 bases, and the junction held 11 bases outside the gene matches. CDR3 in DNA: TGTGCCTCTCGGGAACAGGGGGACCCCTATGGCTACACCTTC. Translating it yields CASREQGDPYGYTF.

CDR3 nucleotide sequence: TGTGCCAGCAGCGCAGAGGGGGCGAAGTGGTTCACTGAAGCTTTCTTT. Encoded protein: CASSAEGAKWFTEAFF. This chain connects TRBV7-3 to TRBJ1-1; the match to TRBD1 covers 7 bases. Looked up from germline, CDR1 is SGHTA and CDR2 is FQGTGA. J gave up 4 bases and V 5 bases, and 13 bases lay outside the gene matches. This CDR3 region has 16 residues.

The gene calls are TRBV6-1 and TRBJ1-4; 11 positions match TRBD1. Germline V lookup: CDR1 MNHNS, CDR2 SASEGT. The CDR3 sequence is 14 residues long. Germline trimming cut 9 bases from V and 8 bases from J; bases unmatched to any gene: 8. CDR3 nucleotide sequence: TGTGCCAGTAATGGACAGGGGGCGTGGGAAAAACTGTTTTTT. It translates to CASNGQGAWEKLFF.

The chain recombines TRBV28 with TRBJ1-5; TRBD1 aligns across 9 bases. CDR3 size: 15 residues. V lost 5 bases, J lost 7 bases, and 9 bases stayed unmatched. Per germline, CDR1 MDHEN and CDR2 SYDVKM. DNA of the CDR3: TGTGCCAGCAGTCCACCGGGACAGGGTCGGCAGCCCCAGCATTTT. Encoded protein: CASSPPGQGRQPQHF.

The chain combines TRBV5-1 with TRBJ1-4; 7 positions match TRBD1. The CDR3 sequence is 19 residues long. V was clipped by 4 bases and J by 0 bases; unmatched bases: 15. CDR1 is SGHRS and CDR2 is YFSETQ in the germline V gene. The CDR3 DNA follows: TGCGCCAGCAGCCGGGGTCCCCCGGGACAGTACTCAACTAATGAAAAACTGTTTTTT. This encodes CASSRGPPGQYSTNEKLFF.

For the CDR3, the DNA is TGTGCCAGCAGCTACCGGGACAGGGACGAGCAGTACTTC. Amino acid sequence: CASSYRDRDEQYF. The chain combines TRBV5-6 with TRBJ2-7; 9 bases fit TRBD1. The CDR3 extends over 13 amino acids. Germline values: CDR1 SGHDT, CDR2 YYEEEE. V shed 3 bases and J 5 bases; nucleotides not matched to a gene: 3.

The chain uses TRBV6-5 and TRBJ2-4; perhaps TRBD2 as D (6 bases). V was pared by 2 bases and J by 3 bases, with 11 bases between. CDR1 and CDR2 (germline): MNHEY, SVGAGI. The CDR3 length is 15 residues. CDR3 coding DNA: TGTGCCAGCAGTTACGGGCAGGGAGGCAAAAACATTCAGTACTTC. Translated, it gives CASSYGQGGKNIQYF.

In its sample, this clone was seen a few times. The V call is TRBV9, the J call TRBJ2-1, with D possibly being TRBD2 (6 bases). CDR1 SGDLS and CDR2 YYNGEE come from the germline V gene. The CDR3 extends over 15 amino acids. V lost 0 bases to trimming and J lost 0 bases, with 7 bases between them. The CDR3: CASSVDGGSYNEQFF. The CDR3 DNA reads as TGTGCCAGCAGCGTAGACGGGGGCTCCTACAATGAGCAGTTCTTC.

The chain has TRBV5-1 and TRBJ1-4; 8 nucleotides align to TRBD1. The V segment lost 1 base and the J segment 6 bases; nucleotides outside the gene matches: 5. This CDR3 is 15 amino acids long. CDR1 SGHRS and CDR2 YFSETQ come from the germline V gene. CDR3: CASSLSRGRDEKLFF. DNA for the CDR3: TGCGCCAGCAGCTTGTCCAGGGGGCGGGATGAAAAACTGTTTTTT.

The chain's CDR3 is CSVGQGQTDTQYF. The CDR3 bases are TGCAGCGTGGGACAGGGACAGACAGATACGCAGTATTTT. The V call is TRBV29-1, the J call TRBJ2-3; TRBD1 matches 9 bases. From germline, CDR1 is SQVTM and CDR2 ANQGSEA. The V gene end was trimmed by 6 bases and the J gene end by 3 bases; junction bases not matched to a gene: 4. The CDR3 loop spans 13 amino acids.

The chain uses TRBV27 and TRBJ1-1; D remains unclear. The CDR3 is 15 amino acids. Germline V gene data show CDR1 as MNHEY and CDR2 as SMNVEV (reference sequence). V was clipped by 2 bases and J by 1 base, with 11 bases between them. In nucleotides, the CDR3 is TGTGCCAGCAGTTTAGGTGGAGTGAAGAACACTGAAGCTTTCTTT. Protein product: CASSLGGVKNTEAFF.

This chain links TRBV30 with TRBJ2-1, with 11 bases that match TRBD2. Germline V CDR1 and CDR2: GTSNPN, SVGIG (reference sequence). Trimming cost V 0 bases and J 4 bases; bases outside gene matches: 11. CDR3 length: 18 amino acids. In nucleotides, the CDR3 is TGTGCCTGGAGTGTAGGCACCCGACTAGCGGGATCTTACAATGAGCAGTTCTTC. As protein: CAWSVGTRLAGSYNEQFF.

This clone occurred a few times. The rearrangement joins TRBV15 to TRBJ1-5; D might be TRBD1 (6 bases). The CDR3 length is 15 residues. Germline lookup yields CDR1 LNHNV and CDR2 YYDKDF (reference sequence). V lost 5 bases and J 5 bases, leaving 16 bases between the germline ends. The CDR3, as DNA: TGTGCCACCAGCCGCTATACAGGGACCGATCAGCCCCAGCATTTT. Its translation: CATSRYTGTDQPQHF.

V and J are TRBV6-1 and TRBJ2-1; 10 positions match TRBD2. Germline V gene data show CDR1 as MNHNS and CDR2 as SASEGT. This CDR3 spans 17 amino acids. Germline trimming cut 2 bases from V and 9 bases from J; bases unmatched to any gene: 13. CDR3 residues: CASSETSGRAWGGEQFF. The CDR3 coding sequence is TGTGCCAGCAGTGAAACAAGCGGGAGGGCCTGGGGCGGTGAGCAGTTCTTC.

V and J are TRBV10-3 and TRBJ2-2; D not resolved. CDR1 and CDR2 from the germline V gene are ENHRY and SYGVKD. V was trimmed by 3 bases and J by 6 bases, leaving 11 bases between them. The CDR3 runs 14 residues. The chain's CDR3 is CAISDPTRAGELFF. The CDR3 nucleotides are TGTGCCATCAGTGATCCGACTCGCGCCGGGGAGCTGTTTTTT.

The chain carries TRBV6-1 and TRBJ1-5; D gene unclear. Trimming cost V 2 bases and J 5 bases, with 4 bases left between them. Germline CDR1 and CDR2: MNHNS and SASEGT. The CDR3 loop spans 12 amino acids. DNA of the CDR3: TGTGCCAGCAGTGAATTAGATCAGCCCCAGCATTTT. This sequence encodes CASSELDQPQHF.

V and J are TRBV7-9 and TRBJ2-1; 7 bases line up with TRBD1. The CDR3 loop spans 13 amino acids. Per the germline V gene, CDR1 is SEHNR and CDR2 is FQNEAQ (reference sequence). Losses at the gene ends were 5 bases for V and 6 bases for J; bases not matched to a gene: 4. DNA for the CDR3: TGTGCCAGCAGCCAGGGGGTCTTCAATGAGCAGTTCTTC. Amino acids: CASSQGVFNEQFF.

This clone appeared once. The chain uses TRBV5-4 and TRBJ1-4, with TRBD1 matching 7 bases. Germline CDR1 reads SGHNT; CDR2 reads YYREEE (reference sequence). With 4 bases clipped from V and 5 bases from J, the junction kept 2 bases outside the gene matches. This CDR3 has 13 residues. The CDR3 DNA follows: TGTGCCAGCAGCGGGGACAGAAATGAAAAACTGTTTTTT. Translation gives CASSGDRNEKLFF.